This entry is about one T cell receptor beta chain. Its antigen is still unknown. An Oncomine TCR Beta short-read assay was used to sequence the DNA from cultured CD4+ T cells. From the PCR reads, TCRdb called clonotypes with MiXCR, one entry per CDR3 protein. The sample lists under 20,000 distinct CDR3 sequences; over 50% were seen once. The CDR3 extends over 14 amino acids. V lost 5 bases to trimming and J lost 4 bases, with 12 bases between them. From germline, CDR1 is SGHTA and CDR2 FQGNSA. Time point noted: late sampling 161 to 241 days after vaccination in three convalescent patients. Indicated treatment: approximately 11-day PBMC culture with coronavirus spike peptide pools or control peptides (ViraFEST assay). The source of the sample is a study of vaccination and CD4 T cells after COVID-19.

The V and J genes are TRBV7-2 and TRBJ2-1; D uncertain. The origin of this receptor is a human donor who had recovered from COVID-19. Sequences were derived from CD4+ T cells from blood, cultured in vitro, sampled about 7 months after SARS-CoV-2 vaccination. The CDR3: CASSDGNSYNEQFF. CDR3 nucleotide sequence: TGTGCCAGCAGCGACGGCAACAGTTACAATGAGCAGTTCTTC.